This T cell receptor (beta chain) derives from a study of shared clonotypes between healthy human individuals. Comments on this clone: Its target is not known.

Germline V CDR1 and CDR2: SGHRS, YFSETQ. This CDR3 spans 13 amino acids. Deletions cut 7 bases from V and 0 bases from J, with 8 bases between. It was at deep level that the assay was run. Assay: immunoSEQ multiplex PCR; the TCRdb copy retains only in-frame clones and omits some. This repertoire shows about 1.5 million clones, approximately 97% found once; its top ten account for roughly 1.2%. Overall study results and limits: Memory subsets generally showed smaller estimated richness than naive subsets did.

All participating donors were Caucasian adults from Nashville, Tennessee. Naive CD45RA+ and memory CD45RA-negative subsets were split from CD4+ cells. Input material: naive CD4+ T cells sorted from blood. Specified subset: CD45RA+ positively selected. The chain uses TRBV5-1 and TRBJ2-1; no clear D gene. This receptor was obtained from a young man in good health. Written as DNA, the CDR3 is TGCGCCAGCCAAACGTCCTCCTACAATGAGCAGTTCTTC. Its protein is CASQTSSYNEQFF.